Sequencing of this TCR beta chain was carried out in a study of shared clonotypes between healthy human individuals. This CDR3 is 16 amino acids long. The germline V gene has CDR1 MDHEN and CDR2 SYDVKM. V was shortened by 5 bases and J by 6 bases, with 23 bases between the two germline ends. Worth noting for this clone: Its target is unknown.

In the study's own analysis: ImmunoSEQ output lacked quality scores and full-length reads, limiting matched filtering. Method: immunoSEQ multiplex PCR; TCRdb's copy keeps in-frame clones and lacks some. V and J calls and clone size follow that table, whereas D and trimming were derived from the DNA. The table includes hundreds of thousands of clones, more than 70% detected once. Regarding the study as a whole: In general, naive subsets displayed greater estimated richness than memory subsets did. Clonotypes not shared had lower generation probabilities than those common to all four donors.

The V call is TRBV28, the J call TRBJ2-7; D not certain. The sequenced sample consisted of memory CD4+ T cells sorted from blood. Subset: CD45RA-negative fraction. The clonotype was recovered from a woman between 25 and 40 years old in good health. The CDR3 sequence is CASSPPPSRPLPEQYF. CDR3 DNA sequence: TGTGCCAGCAGTCCCCCCCCAAGCCGACCCCTCCCCGAGCAGTACTTC.